This T cell receptor beta chain came from a study of PD-L1 blockade in urothelial cancer. For the study at large: At 3 weeks (second dose) and 6 weeks after starting treatment, blood was analyzed.

To note about this clone: Its antigen is unidentified.

Documented time point: pretreatment peripheral blood. Per germline, CDR1 SGHTA and CDR2 FQGTGA. V gave up 5 bases and J gave up 5 bases; unmatched junction bases: 10. This CDR3 has 15 residues. Notes on the study in general: Patients with below-median pretreatment blood clonality survived longer.

The assay was immunoSEQ multiplex PCR, and TCRdb's table has in-frame clones only and misses some. Among 90,000 or so clones listed, roughly 90% were seen once. The chain employs TRBV7-3 and TRBJ1-1; 8 nucleotides align to TRBD1. This TCR derives from a man between 60 and 75 years old with urothelial cancer. The sample in question was PBMCs, obtained around atezolizumab (anti-PD-L1) treatment. The CDR3 here is CASSLGQGQGTEAFF. Here the CDR3 DNA reads TGTGCCAGCAGCCTAGGACAGGGCCAGGGAACTGAAGCTTTCTTT.